This is a list of T cell receptor beta chains from one sample in a study of CD8+CD57+ T cells in acquired aplastic anemia. In TCRdb, the reads were re-called with MiXCR into one record per CDR3 protein. Counted here are around 180,000 distinct CDR3 sequences, about 64% occurring once; the ten biggest clones make up 46%. The sequenced sample consisted of sorted CD4+, CD8+, or CD8+CD57+ T cells (not recorded which) from PBMCs. These TCRs come from a human donor with severe aplastic anemia or a healthy control (not recorded which). Both conserved end residues are trimmed from each CDR3. The order of the fields is V gene, J gene, CDR3 protein.

TRBV5-1	TRBJ1-1	ASNGQGDTEAF
TRBV27	TRBJ1-4	ASRTGGANEKLF
TRBV7-9	TRBJ1-1	ASSLDSPAAEAF
TRBV5-1	TRBJ1-2	ASSLDQGASYT
TRBV15	TRBJ2-1	ASSPVQF
TRBV24-1	TRBJ1-2	ATPEADRGQRKERNYGYT
TRBV30	TRBJ1-1	AWSVGAGVSTEAF
TRBV11-3	TRBJ1-5	ASIRSYYSNQPQH
TRBV7-9	TRBJ2-1	ASSLEQPQTYNEQF
TRBV24-1	TRBJ1-2	ATSDFPVSNYGYT
TRBV20-1	TRBJ2-4	SAPRSGIGIQY
TRBV7-9	TRBJ1-2	ASSYGQGDYGYT
TRBV29-1	TRBJ2-7	SLGAAYEQY
TRBV2	TRBJ1-2	ASSDNFEDPEGYT
TRBV5-1	TRBJ2-5	ASSFGDYETQY